The entry that follows covers one T cell receptor (beta chain) sequence. It has no known antigen specificity. The record has no base qualities; no much larger clone is one base away. The data stem from a study of molecular identifiers for immune sequencing clone quantification (dated by TCRdb to 2016 to 2018). Looking at the study overall: For a replicate experiment, RNA from around 20,000 or 100,000 naive CD8 T cells was divided into five aliquots, of which four were sequenced. This methods study used CD8 T cells to benchmark TCR RNA copy counting and molecular-identifier clustering-based TCR repertoire sequencing (MIDCIRS). What the work shows at the level of the full study, not this receptor alone: The naive libraries included spiked-in Jurkat TCR RNA (approximately ten copies' worth), and this RNA is not part of the donor repertoire. Clones above 20 RNA copies held over 98% of molecules in CMV-specific effector cells but under 1% in naive cells. When barcode sub-clustering was not used, chimeric consensus sequences inflated TCR diversity, with chimeras reaching as high as 47%. The sizes of highly expanded clones could end up underestimated when identical TCR molecules share a barcode. About 3 recovered TCR RNA copies per cell were obtained by modeling, versus 9 to 10 by digital PCR, implying a capture efficiency of approximately 27%. Spiked-in Jurkat TCR RNA equivalent to a single cell was reported to be detectable even among approximately 1.1 million naive CD8 T cells.

Library generation was performed with PCR. This sample was sequenced with an Illumina HiSeq 4000. Preparation of bulk TCR libraries followed a previously described approach, with the TCR primers listed in Table S5. Purification of total RNA was performed with the Qiagen AllPrep DNA/RNA kit. Before analysis, reads from multiple sequencing runs of the same library were pooled. Processing in the source paper ran as follows. Reads were retained only if an exact TCR constant sequence was present, and the retained reads were trimmed to 150 nt and grouped according to their 12-nt molecular barcodes. Reads in each barcode group were sub-clustered using a 15% Levenshtein threshold, and a quality-weighted consensus sequence was built for each RNA molecule. Non-functional sequences were discarded, and so were lower-count sequences lying one edit away from another sequence. Barcode sub-clusters with fewer than 20% of the maximum read count were removed, based on fitting two negative binomial distributions. TCRdb took the public reads, trimmed them with fastp at Q25, ran MiXCR for clone calling and kept in-frame beta chains. Records with the same CDR3 protein are collapsed into one entry carrying the most frequent genes and DNA. None of the V and J calls come from the authors' own analysis; TCRdb made them. The sample data list more than 450,000 distinct CDR3 sequences, and around 21% of these were observed just once. The ten most abundant clones make up around 0.84% of the sample.

Libraries of naive CD8 T cells were built from 20,000 to 1,000,000 sorted cells, with 10%, 30% or 50% of the purified RNA used. On a BD FACSAria II, naive CD8 T cells were FACS-sorted as CD8+CD4-CCR7+CD45RA+ and collected into RLT Plus buffer. Detection sensitivity was tested by spiking Jurkat RNA equal to some 11 TCR copies' worth into samples containing 20,000-1,000,000 naive CD8 T cells. Enrichment of CD8 T cells was done with RosetteSep CD8+ T Cell Enrichment Cocktail plus Ficoll-Paque, and ACK red cell lysis came afterward. The germline V gene (reference sequence) sets CDR1 to LGHDT and CDR2 to YNNKEL. From its cysteine to its phenylalanine, the CDR3 spans 15 amino acids. This entry keeps only the CDR3 DNA: 45 bases, framed from base 1. Trimmed from V: 0 bases; trimmed from J: 4 bases; junction bases lacking a gene match: 5.

The V and J segments used are TRBV3-1 and TRBJ1-2, and 7 junctional nucleotides match TRBD1. The TCR was taken from a human donor in good health. Some libraries in this study had Jurkat cell RNA spiked in. Sequenced: naive CD8+ T cells from blood, with Jurkat cell RNA spiked in. According to the study, the label for this sample's cell subset or site signals: FACS-sorted CD8+CD4-CCR7+CD45RA+ naive T cells. The sequenced DNA: TGTGCCAGCAGCCAAGATCTAGGGGGCTCCTATGGCTACACCTTC. Protein translation: CASSQDLGGSYGYTF. Joined to the reference TRBV3-1 and TRBJ1-2 proteins, this CDR3 gives the full variable domain: DTAVSQTPKYLVTQMGNDKSIKCEQNLGHDTMYWYKQDSKKFLKIMFSYNNKELIINETVPNRFSPKSPDKAHLNLHINSLELGDSAVYFCASSQDLGGSYGYTFGSGTRLTVV.